This TCR beta chain was found in a study of T cell responses to AZD1222 COVID-19 vaccine. Findings and limits, study-wide: After the peak T cell response, and only then, were repertoires sampled. There were vaccine-associated CD4 TCRs across spike, dominant at 160-218 and 743-854. There were mostly white British donors and more females than males, and clonal diversity was possibly underestimated.

Data came from immunoSEQ multiplex PCR; TCRdb stores just in-frame clones and leaves some out. This sample has about 120,000 clones, with 81% found just once. This clone was observed once. What it binds is unknown. CDR3 length: 18 residues. The clonotype originates from an adult in good health. The sequences come from peripheral blood, collected on day 0 of AZD1222 vaccination. The rearrangement links TRBV21-1 to TRBJ2-2; no DNA check was done on the table's D call, TRBD2. TRBV21-1 constitutes a pseudogene. The CDR3 loop reads CASSLAPPLAGYTGELFF. The CDR3, as DNA: TGTGCCAGCAGTCTAGCCCCCCCCTTAGCGGGGTACACCGGGGAGCTGTTTTTT.